The TCR beta chain described here comes from a study of blood T cell repertoires in COVID-19. Study-wide context: Whether acute or convalescent, the COVID-19 samples came from the United States, Italy and Spain. From T cells, B-cell-depleted T cells, or PBMCs came the material, which was cDNA or gDNA.

Germline CDR1 reads GTSNPN; CDR2 reads SVGIG (reference sequence). The length of the CDR3 is 13 residues. V was pared by 3 bases and J by 7 bases, with 7 bases of the junction left unmatched. Source study methods: Estimated nucleated cell counts came from reference gene primer amplification. The data were produced by immunoSEQ multiplex PCR, yet TCRdb's version contains in-frame clones alone and is incomplete. V and J calls and clone size are copied from that table; D and trimming were computed from the DNA. Of some 83,000 clones listed, almost 85% are singletons. The TCR sequence derives from a human donor in a cohort sampled during active COVID-19. The chain recombines TRBV30 with TRBJ1-2; 8 bases align to TRBD1. The specimen sequenced was peripheral blood. Written as DNA, the CDR3 is TGTGCCTGGAGCGACAGGGGATTCATTGGCTACACCTTC. This translates into CAWSDRGFIGYTF. The full variable domain, in which reference TRBV30 and TRBJ1-2 provide the parts outside the CDR3, is SQTIHQWPATLVQPVGSPLSLECTVEGTSNPNLYWYRQAAGRGLQLLFYSVGIGQISSEVPQNLSASRPQDRQFILSSKKLLLSDSGFYLCAWSDRGFIGYTFGSGTRLTVV.